The clone carrying this T cell receptor beta chain was found a few times. Antigen: not known. This entry belongs to a study of identical twins. Study outcomes and limitations: Low generation probability was overrepresented in out-of-frame alpha sequences shared by twins. Insertions ran lower in abundant cord blood beta clonotypes, though not in memory repertoires.

TCRdb itself ran the 5' RACE reads through MiXCR, one entry per CDR3 protein. The sample gives about 340,000 distinct CDR3 sequences, 12% of which show up once; approximately 7.5% is in the top ten. This CDR3 is built from 17 residues. Trimming cost V 4 bases and J 4 bases; bases outside gene matches: 10. In germline, CDR1 is PRHDT, CDR2 FYEKMQ (reference sequence). The data also belong to a second study, concerning yellow fever vaccine responses in identical twins.

The sample was CD8+ T cells sorted from blood. The TCR sequence derives from a woman under 30 in good health. The chain joins TRBV13 to TRBJ2-2, with TRBD1 matching 9 bases. CDR3 loop: CASSSEIRDRVTGELFF. The CDR3 nucleotides read TGTGCCAGCAGCTCGGAAATCCGGGACAGGGTCACCGGGGAGCTGTTTTTT.